Each of the 32 T cell receptor beta chains below was sequenced from the same sample in a study of T cell responses to AZD1222 COVID-19 vaccine. The repertoire was sequenced with immunoSEQ multiplex PCR; TCRdb's copy has only in-frame clones and lacks some. The sample holds some 89,000 clones, 90% seen once. The sequencing used peripheral blood, collected on day 0 of AZD1222 vaccination. These receptors were obtained from an adult in good health.

This clone was found a few times. V and J are TRBV28 and TRBJ2-4, with D perhaps matching TRBD2 (6 bases). The V gene's germline CDR1 is MDHEN and CDR2 SYDVKM. The CDR3 totals 16 residues. Deletions cut 6 bases from V and 1 base from J, with 16 bases between. The DNA of the CDR3 is TGTGCCAGCAGGACCGGGGCCGGGGGTGCCAAAAACATTCAGTACTTC. This sequence encodes CASRTGAGGAKNIQYF.

Only one count was recorded for this clone. The chain recombines TRBV24-1 with TRBJ2-2; D is undetermined. The V gene lost 5 bases and the J gene lost 0 bases, with 6 bases spanning the gap. The germline V gene has CDR1 KGHDR and CDR2 SFDVKD. This CDR3 spans 14 amino acids. The CDR3 protein is CATSAQANTGELFF. The CDR3 DNA follows: TGTGCCACCAGTGCCCAGGCGAACACCGGGGAGCTGTTTTTT.

CDR3 loop: CASSESRQPPNPQHF. CDR3 coding DNA: TGTGCCAGCAGTGAAAGCCGGCAGCCACCAAATCCCCAGCATTTT. The rearrangement uses TRBV2 and TRBJ1-5; D unclear. CDR1 SNHLY and CDR2 FYNNEI come from the germline V gene. This CDR3 is built from 15 residues. The V gene lost 2 bases and the J gene lost 10 bases, with 18 bases spanning the gap.

The chain employs TRBV15 and TRBJ1-3; D is unclear. With 0 bases removed from V and 0 bases from J, the gap between germline ends came to 3 bases. CDR1 and CDR2 (germline): LNHNV, YYDKDF (reference sequence). The CDR3 totals 14 residues. The CDR3 bases are TGTGCCACCAGCAGAGACCTCTCTGGAAACACCATATATTTT. It specifies CATSRDLSGNTIYF.

J is TRBJ1-6 and V is TRBV30; unclear D gene. V was trimmed by 4 bases and J by 7 bases, leaving 17 bases between them. Germline V gene sequence: CDR1 GTSNPN, CDR2 SVGIG (reference sequence). This CDR3 region has 15 residues. CDR3 in amino acids: CAWTPRTSTNSPLHF. The CDR3 bases are TGTGCCTGGACACCGAGGACGAGCACGAATTCACCCCTCCACTTT.

The chain uses TRBV9 and TRBJ1-1; D possibly corresponds to TRBD1 (5 bases). The V and J ends lost 0 bases and 3 bases respectively, with 9 bases between them. This CDR3 comprises 14 residues. Germline V lookup: CDR1 SGDLS, CDR2 YYNGEE. CDR3 protein: CASSVGTRDTEAFF. DNA of the CDR3: TGTGCCAGCAGCGTAGGGACAAGGGACACTGAAGCTTTCTTT.

This chain uses TRBV7-9 with TRBJ1-6; the D is unclear. With 1 base removed from V and 7 bases from J, the gap between germline ends came to 2 bases. CDR1 and CDR2 from the germline V gene are SEHNR and FQNEAQ (reference sequence). The CDR3 covers 12 residues. Written as DNA, the CDR3 is TGTGCCAGCAGCTTAGGGAATTCACCCCTCCACTTT. Translating it yields CASSLGNSPLHF.

CDR3 region: CASILPGWHQPQHF. CDR3 bases: TGCGCCAGCATCCTTCCAGGGTGGCATCAGCCCCAGCATTTT. V and J are TRBV23-1 and TRBJ1-5; maybe TRBD1 (5 bases). TRBV23-1 qualifies as an ORF whose function is uncertain. The V and J ends lost 7 bases and 5 bases respectively, with 15 bases between them. The CDR3 consists of 14 residues.

The chain has TRBV5-4 and TRBJ1-2; D gene unclear. The CDR3 is 14 amino acids. Germline V gene sequence: CDR1 SGHNT, CDR2 YYREEE (reference sequence). Trimming left V 4 bases short and J 2 bases short, with 12 bases between. CDR3 residues: CASSPGSTNYGYTF. CDR3 bases: TGTGCCAGCAGCCCCGGGAGCACCAACTATGGCTACACCTTC.

The chain joins TRBV27 to TRBJ1-6; 7 bases match TRBD1. V shed 6 bases, J shed 4 bases, and the junction held 12 bases outside the gene matches. The germline gives CDR1 MNHEY, CDR2 SMNVEV (reference sequence). The CDR3 covers 17 residues. The DNA of the CDR3 is TGTGCCAGCAGAGCATTGGACAGGACGAGGTATAATTCACCCCTCCACTTT. It yields the protein CASRALDRTRYNSPLHF.

This CDR3 is CAISESWGSGYTF. In DNA, the CDR3 is TGTGCCATCAGTGAGTCTTGGGGTTCTGGCTACACCTTC. This chain connects TRBV10-3 to TRBJ1-2; D remains unclear. Trimming cost V 0 bases and J 7 bases, with 9 bases left between them. CDR3 length: 13 residues. CDR1 and CDR2 (germline): ENHRY, SYGVKD.

This clone has a handful of counts. V and J are TRBV6-1 and TRBJ1-2; D perhaps matches TRBD1 (5 bases). V was pared by 0 bases and J by 5 bases, with 10 bases between. This CDR3 comprises 14 residues. Germline values: CDR1 MNHNS, CDR2 SASEGT. The chain's CDR3 is CASSEAGQSYGYTF. The CDR3 coding sequence is TGTGCCAGCAGTGAAGCGGGGCAGAGTTATGGCTACACCTTC.

The chain carries TRBV30 and TRBJ1-5; the D is unclear. CDR1 GTSNPN and CDR2 SVGIG come from the germline V gene (reference sequence). The CDR3 consists of 13 residues. Trimming took 1 base from V and 6 from J, leaving 10 bases between them. The CDR3 bases are TGTGCCTGGAGTGACTTAGGGCGTCAGCCCCAGCATTTT. Its translation: CAWSDLGRQPQHF. Drawing the rest from reference TRBV30 and TRBJ1-5, the complete variable domain is SQTIHQWPATLVQPVGSPLSLECTVEGTSNPNLYWYRQAAGRGLQLLFYSVGIGQISSEVPQNLSASRPQDRQFILSSKKLLLSDSGFYLCAWSDLGRQPQHFGDGTRLSIL.

The chain employs TRBV15 and TRBJ1-2; possible D gene TRBD1, 5 bases. Deletions cut 3 bases from V and 6 bases from J, with 17 bases between. This CDR3 has 15 residues. Germline-derived CDR1 and CDR2 are LNHNV and YYDKDF (reference sequence). This chain's CDR3 is CATSSPGGGEDGYTF. Written as DNA, the CDR3 is TGTGCCACCAGCAGTCCCGGGGGAGGGGAAGATGGCTACACCTTC.

This chain uses TRBV19 with TRBJ2-2, with a weak D call TRBD1 (5 bases). V lost 4 bases and J 4 bases, leaving 10 bases between the germline ends. This CDR3 is built from 14 residues. The germline gives CDR1 LNHDA, CDR2 SQIVND (reference sequence). CDR3 nucleotides: TGTGCCAGTAGTACTGTTGGGGCCACCGGGGAGCTGTTTTTT. Translation: CASSTVGATGELFF.

The chain links TRBV7-8 to TRBJ2-7; the match to TRBD2 covers 7 bases. The V and J ends lost 4 bases and 2 bases, in that order; junction bases with no gene match: 11. The CDR3 extends over 16 amino acids. CDR1 is SGHVS and CDR2 is FQNEAQ in the germline V gene. As DNA, the CDR3 is TGTGCCAGCAGCTCCCATTGGGGGGAGGGAGCCTACGAGCAGTACTTC. Translating it yields CASSSHWGEGAYEQYF.

This sequence joins TRBV5-6 and TRBJ1-2; D is perhaps TRBD1 (6 bases). The CDR3 loop spans 12 amino acids. V shed 1 base and J shed 13 bases, with 14 bases lying between them. Germline V gene data show CDR1 as SGHDT and CDR2 as YYEEEE. The CDR3: CASSLQRGGGTF. The CDR3 DNA reads TGTGCCAGCAGCTTGCAACGGGGAGGGGGCACCTTC.

This clone is a singleton in its sample. V usage is TRBV6-5 and J usage is TRBJ2-2; D uncertain. The CDR3 spans 15 residues. With 2 bases removed from V and 0 bases from J, the gap between germline ends came to 7 bases. The germline V gene has CDR1 MNHEY and CDR2 SVGAGI. The CDR3 sequence: CASSYAGSNTGELFF. The CDR3 DNA reads TGTGCCAGCAGTTACGCTGGGTCGAACACCGGGGAGCTGTTTTTT.

The chain uses TRBV19 and TRBJ2-1; the D is unclear. The CDR3 runs to 15 residues. Germline loops: CDR1 LNHDA, CDR2 SQIVND (reference sequence). The V end lost 3 bases, the J end lost 7 bases, and 16 bases lay between the germline ends. This chain's CDR3 is CASSISPLRGNEQFF. CDR3 nucleotide sequence: TGTGCCAGTAGTATTAGCCCTCTCCGCGGAAATGAGCAGTTCTTC.

This chain links TRBV7-9 with TRBJ1-4; D gene unclear. CDR1 and CDR2 (germline): SEHNR, FQNEAQ (reference sequence). CDR3 length equals 15 residues. The V end lost 6 bases, the J end lost 0 bases, and 11 bases lay between the germline ends. In DNA form, the CDR3 reads TGTGCCAGCAGTCGGCCGACAACAACTAATGAAAAACTGTTTTTT. It yields the protein CASSRPTTTNEKLFF.

The genes are TRBV6-6 and TRBJ1-4; D is undetermined. Germline loops: CDR1 MNHNY, CDR2 SVGAGI (reference sequence). This CDR3 spans 14 amino acids. The V and J ends lost 1 base and 7 bases respectively, with 10 bases between them. The CDR3 loop reads CASSYLDKSEKLFF. DNA for the CDR3: TGTGCCAGCAGTTACTTGGATAAGAGTGAAAAACTGTTTTTT.

The CDR3 DNA reads TGTGCCAGCAGTCCCCGGGGCCCCGAGACCCAGTACTTC. Translated, it gives CASSPRGPETQYF. This chain links TRBV12-3 or TRBV12-4 with TRBJ2-5; possibly TRBD1 or TRBD2 for D (5 bases each). The CDR3 totals 13 residues. Trimming stripped 5 bases from V and 5 bases from J, with 12 bases between.

The chain has TRBV29-1 and TRBJ2-1; 8 nucleotides line up with TRBD2. This CDR3 spans 15 amino acids. V shed 6 bases and J 2 bases; nucleotides not matched to a gene: 9. Germline V lookup: CDR1 SQVTM, CDR2 ANQGSEA. Here the CDR3 reads CSVWGAGGPYNEQFF. DNA of the CDR3: TGCAGCGTCTGGGGGGCGGGAGGTCCCTACAATGAGCAGTTCTTC.

J is TRBJ2-7 and V is TRBV6-1; possible D gene TRBD1, 5 bases. V lost 1 base and J 0 bases, leaving 7 bases between the germline ends. Per the germline V gene, CDR1 is MNHNS and CDR2 is SASEGT. This CDR3 region has 14 residues. The chain's CDR3 is CASSEGQHSYEQYF. The CDR3, as DNA: TGTGCCAGCAGTGAAGGACAGCACTCCTACGAGCAGTACTTC.

This chain connects TRBV28 to TRBJ2-7; 7 bases are a match to TRBD1. Germline CDR1 and CDR2: MDHEN and SYDVKM. This CDR3 spans 15 amino acids. V lost 6 bases, J lost 0 bases, and 8 bases stayed unmatched. This CDR3 reads CASSSSGGYSYEQYF. DNA of the CDR3: TGTGCCAGCAGCTCTTCAGGGGGTTACTCCTACGAGCAGTACTTC.

This clone has just one count. V gene TRBV5-4 combines with J gene TRBJ1-4; possible D gene TRBD1, 6 bases. The germline V gene has CDR1 SGHNT and CDR2 YYREEE (reference sequence). The CDR3 length is 12 residues. Trimming left V 3 bases short and J 6 bases short, with 6 bases between. For the CDR3, the DNA is TGTGCCAGCAGCTCAGGGGATGAAAAACTGTTTTTT. Its protein is CASSSGDEKLFF.

This clone turned up a few times. The V and J genes are TRBV28 and TRBJ1-2; D may be TRBD1 (5 bases). Trimming cost V 4 bases and J 1 base, with 13 bases left between them. CDR1 and CDR2 from the germline V gene are MDHEN and SYDVKM. The CDR3 has 15 residues. The CDR3 coding sequence is TGTGCCAGCAGTTCCTTGGGGGGTGGTAACTATGGCTACACCTTC. Protein product: CASSSLGGGNYGYTF.

This chain uses TRBV3-1 (or the pseudogene TRBV3-2) with TRBJ1-1; D remains unclear. V lost 4 bases, J lost 1 base, and 7 bases lay in between. This CDR3 region has 13 residues. CDR1 is LGHDT, CDR2 YNNKEL, per germline (reference sequence). CDR3: CASSPTANTEAFF. The CDR3 DNA is TGTGCCAGCAGCCCCACAGCGAACACTGAAGCTTTCTTT.

This chain's CDR3 is CASSRGTRAQPEQYF. DNA for the CDR3: TGTGCCAGCAGCCGAGGGACTAGAGCCCAACCCGAGCAGTACTTC. This chain links TRBV3-1 (or the pseudogene TRBV3-2) with TRBJ2-7, with 8 bases fitting TRBD2. Per germline, CDR1 LGHDT and CDR2 YNNKEL (reference sequence). The CDR3 runs to 15 residues. The ends lost 4 bases at V and 6 bases at J; junction bases unmatched: 11.

The chain recombines TRBV30 with TRBJ1-6; the D is unclear. This CDR3 comprises 14 residues. V was shortened by 3 bases and J by 0 bases, with 6 bases between the two germline ends. From germline, CDR1 is GTSNPN and CDR2 SVGIG (reference sequence). CDR3 nucleotides: TGTGCCTGGAGAGGTGGCTCCTATAATTCACCCCTCCACTTT. Translating gives CAWRGGSYNSPLHF.

The chain joins TRBV9 to TRBJ1-1; no definite D call. The germline V and J ends were trimmed by 0 bases and 5 bases, with 8 bases remaining between them. The CDR3 has 13 amino acids. Germline CDR1 is SGDLS and CDR2 is YYNGEE. The CDR3 DNA follows: TGTGCCAGCAGCGTAGCGTCCTCGACTGAAGCTTTCTTT. This gives the protein CASSVASSTEAFF. The variable domain in full, completed from reference TRBV9 and TRBJ1-1, reads DSGVTQTPKHLITATGQRVTLRCSPRSGDLSVYWYQQSLDQGLQFLIQYYNGEERAKGNILERFSAQQFPDLHSELNLSSLELGDSALYFCASSVASSTEAFFGQGTRLTVV.

The chain carries TRBV3-1 (or the pseudogene TRBV3-2) and TRBJ1-3, with 7 bases matching TRBD1. The V and J ends lost 4 bases and 8 bases, in that order; junction bases with no gene match: 11. Per the germline V gene, CDR1 is LGHDT and CDR2 is YNNKEL (reference sequence). This CDR3 has 15 amino acids. The CDR3 DNA follows: TGTGCCAGCAGCCCCCGGGGAGGGGGCCTGTACACCATATATTTT. It is translated as CASSPRGGGLYTIYF.